The rows below give T cell receptor beta chains drawn from one sample of a study of T cells in Graves' hyperthyroidism and ophthalmopathy. TCRdb reanalysed the multiplex PCR reads using MiXCR and keeps one entry per CDR3 protein. Of 550,000 to 600,000 distinct CDR3 sequences listed, approximately 15% are singletons. The sequencing input was blood. Source of these receptors: a woman aged 18-29 years with Graves' ophthalmopathy. Each CDR3 is given with its conserved first and last residue. Each record gives: clone size, D gene, J gene, V gene, CDR3 protein, CDR3 DNA. A D gene is named only where the DNA matches it firmly. Not every row has a clone size; where given, it reads once, few, many or a size class.

>NA|NA|TRBJ1-2|TRBV20-1
CSAPRGTNYGYTF
TGCAGTGCCCCTAGGGGGACTAACTATGGCTACACCTTC
>NA|TRBD2|TRBJ2-1|TRBV6-1
CASTGTSGRGNEQFF
TGTGCCAGTACCGGGACTAGCGGGAGGGGGAATGAGCAGTTCTTC
>NA|NA|TRBJ1-2|TRBV7-8
CASSLELLVGYTF
TGTGCCAGCAGCTTAGAATTGCTCGTAGGCTACACCTTC
>many|TRBD1|TRBJ1-3|TRBV6-1
CASRNPAGTGQYTIYF
TGTGCCAGCAGGAACCCGGCCGGGACAGGGCAGTACACCATATATTTT
>many|NA|TRBJ2-7|TRBV18
CASSPRGSYEQYF
TGTGCCAGCTCACCACGAGGTTCCTACGAGCAGTACTTC
>NA|NA|TRBJ2-1|TRBV24-1
CATSEAGNNEQFF
TGTGCCACCAGTGAAGCCGGAAACAATGAGCAGTTCTTC
>few|NA|TRBJ1-1|TRBV28
CASILIGGGAFF
TGTGCCAGCATCCTCATAGGGGGGGGGGCTTTCTTT
>NA|NA|TRBJ2-6|TRBV10-3
CAISGWSGAGANVLTF
TGTGCCATCAGCGGATGGTCGGGGGCAGGGGCCAACGTCCTGACTTTC
>many|NA|TRBJ2-3|TRBV6-6
CASSYSRDTQYF
TGTGCCAGCAGTTACTCGCGGGATACGCAGTATTTT
>few|NA|TRBJ1-6|TRBV6-5
CASSYGIGRGRAPLHF
TGTGCCAGCAGTTACGGTATTGGTCGGGGGCGGGCGCCCCTCCACTTT
>many|NA|TRBJ1-4|TRBV28
CASSYRSTGARKLFF
TGTGCCAGCAGTTATAGATCAACGGGGGCGAGGAAACTGTTTTTT
>many|TRBD1|TRBJ2-5|TRBV27
CASSLGVRGLGETQYF
TGTGCCAGCAGTCTAGGGGTCAGGGGGCTTGGAGAGACCCAGTACTTC
>many|TRBD2|TRBJ2-1|TRBV11-1
CASSLGGGGTYNEQFF
TGTGCCAGCAGCTTAGGGGGCGGGGGAACCTACAATGAGCAGTTCTTC
>NA|NA|TRBJ1-4|TRBV6-1
CASSYIPGTTNEKLFF
TGTGCCAGCAGTTACATCCCGGGAACAACTAATGAAAAACTGTTTTTT
>many|NA|TRBJ1-6|TRBV7-2
CASSVNNSPLHF
TGTGCCAGCAGCGTCAATAATTCACCCCTCCACTTT
>many|TRBD2|TRBJ2-1|TRBV6-2/TRBV6-3
CASSSLPGLERDEQFF
TGTGCCAGCAGTTCGTTACCGGGACTAGAACGCGATGAGCAGTTCTTC
>NA|NA|TRBJ1-1|TRBV7-8
CASSRERGSGTEAFF
TGTGCCAGCAGCCGTGAGCGGGGGTCGGGGACTGAAGCTTTCTTT
>many|TRBD1|TRBJ1-2|TRBV11-2
CASSPGQSLYGYTF
TGTGCCAGCAGCCCGGGACAGAGCCTCTATGGCTACACCTTC
>few|TRBD2|TRBJ2-2|TRBV27
CASGSDSSGRSGELFF
TGTGCCAGCGGATCCGACTCTAGCGGGAGATCCGGGGAGCTGTTTTTT
>many|TRBD2|TRBJ2-1|TRBV5-1
CASSLALSGRAEGQFF
TGCGCCAGCAGCTTGGCCCTAAGCGGGAGGGCAGAGGGGCAGTTCTTC
>NA|NA|TRBJ2-2|TRBV5-4
CASSFWAGELFF
TGTGCCAGCAGCTTCTGGGCCGGGGAGCTGTTTTTT
>many|TRBD1|TRBJ1-5|TRBV12-3/TRBV12-4
CASSFTGGNQPQHF
TGTGCCAGCAGTTTTACAGGGGGCAATCAGCCCCAGCATTTT
>NA|TRBD2|TRBJ2-7|TRBV14
CASSTESGRADEQYF
TGTGCCAGCAGCACCGAGAGCGGGAGGGCTGACGAGCAGTACTTC
>many|TRBD2|TRBJ2-1|TRBV27
CASSLGLAGGPHEQFF
TGTGCCAGCAGTTTAGGACTAGCGGGAGGGCCCCATGAGCAGTTCTTC
>many|NA|TRBJ1-1|TRBV6-1
CASSDTGSGNTEAFF
TGTGCCAGCAGTGACACAGGGTCGGGGAACACTGAAGCTTTCTTT
>many|NA|TRBJ2-5|TRBV2
CASETDEETQYF
TGTGCCAGCGAGACAGATGAGGAGACCCAGTACTTC
>many|TRBD1|TRBJ1-2|TRBV6-1
CASSSPGTGGGGYTF
TGTGCCAGCAGCAGTCCCGGGACAGGGGGCGGTGGCTACACCTTC
>NA|TRBD1|TRBJ2-2|TRBV4-1
CASSQKGQVETGELFF
TGCGCCAGCAGCCAAAAAGGACAGGTAGAAACCGGGGAGCTGTTTTTT
>many|TRBD2|TRBJ2-3|TRBV7-7
CASAPGLAGGDTQYF
TGTGCTAGCGCGCCGGGACTAGCGGGAGGAGATACGCAGTATTTT
>many|NA|TRBJ2-7|TRBV7-6
CASSRDSFGQYF
TGTGCCAGCAGCCGGGACTCCTTCGGGCAGTACTTC
>NA|TRBD2|TRBJ2-7|TRBV7-9
CASSLAGGLAGEYEQYF
TGTGCCAGCAGCTTAGCGGGGGGCCTAGCGGGAGAGTACGAGCAGTACTTC
>NA|NA|TRBJ1-1|TRBV6-6
CASSYYGTEPLNTEAFF
TGTGCCAGCAGTTACTACGGGACGGAACCACTGAACACTGAAGCTTTCTTT
>many|TRBD2|TRBJ2-7|TRBV7-9
CASSYRTSGTSSYEQYF
TGTGCCAGCAGCTACAGGACTAGCGGGACAAGCTCCTACGAGCAGTACTTC
>many|NA|TRBJ1-1|TRBV7-2
CASSLRPAAGNRTEAFF
TGTGCCAGCAGCTTAAGGCCAGCGGCGGGCAACCGAACTGAAGCTTTCTTT
>NA|NA|TRBJ2-3|TRBV2
CASSPTWRSTDTQYF
TGTGCCAGCAGCCCCACGTGGAGAAGCACAGATACGCAGTATTTT
>many|TRBD2|TRBJ2-1|TRBV28
CASSSRGTSGTEQFF
TGTGCCAGCAGCTCGAGGGGGACTAGCGGGACGGAGCAGTTCTTC
>NA|NA|TRBJ2-5|TRBV6-1
CASSQKGGASFGRETQYF
TGTGCCAGCAGCCAGAAGGGGGGGGCGTCTTTTGGGCGGGAGACCCAGTACTTC
>many|TRBD2|TRBJ2-4|TRBV2
CASSEGLGKNIQYF
TGTGCCAGCAGTGAGGGACTAGGCAAAAACATTCAGTACTTC
>NA|NA|TRBJ2-7|TRBV6-1
CASRGTPRYEQYF
TGTGCCAGCAGAGGGACACCCCGCTACGAGCAGTACTTC
>many|TRBD2|TRBJ2-3|TRBV7-8
CASSRILAGSTDTQYF
TGTGCCAGCAGTCGAATACTAGCGGGTAGCACAGATACGCAGTATTTT
>many|NA|TRBJ2-3|TRBV18
CASSPPLARADTQYF
TGTGCCAGCTCACCACCGCTAGCGCGGGCAGATACGCAGTATTTT
>few|TRBD1|TRBJ1-1|TRBV4-3
CASSHGTASNTEAFF
TGCGCCAGCAGTCACGGGACAGCCTCGAACACTGAAGCTTTCTTT
>many|TRBD2|TRBJ2-7|TRBV30
CAWSEGAGVYEQYF
TGTGCCTGGAGTGAAGGGGCGGGAGTGTACGAGCAGTACTTC
>many|NA|TRBJ1-1|TRBV30
CAWRPDNLERTEAFF
TGTGCCTGGAGACCGGACAACCTGGAGAGGACTGAAGCTTTCTTT
>many|NA|TRBJ1-2|TRBV6-1
CASSESLGSVEANYGYTF
TGTGCCAGCAGTGAATCCCTAGGTTCCGTAGAAGCTAACTATGGCTACACCTTC
>few|NA|TRBJ2-7|TRBV5-4
CASSPQDRYEQYF
TGTGCCAGCAGTCCCCAGGATAGATACGAGCAGTACTTC
>NA|NA|TRBJ2-1|TRBV9
CASSIGSNSYNEQFF
TGTGCCAGCAGCATCGGGAGTAACTCCTACAATGAGCAGTTCTTC
>few|TRBD1|TRBJ1-6|TRBV5-1
CASSESGTVNSPLHF
TGCGCCAGCTCCGAATCCGGGACAGTAAATTCACCCCTCCACTTT
>many|NA|TRBJ2-5|TRBV18
CASSPQPREETQYF
TGTGCCAGCTCACCACAACCCCGGGAGGAGACCCAGTACTTC
>NA|TRBD2|TRBJ2-1|TRBV19
CASSITLAGGADEQFF
TGTGCCAGTAGTATAACTTTAGCGGGAGGGGCCGATGAGCAGTTCTTC
>few|NA|TRBJ2-2|TRBV12-3/TRBV12-4
CANSPGQNTGELFF
TGTGCCAACAGTCCGGGACAGAACACCGGGGAGCTGTTTTTT
>NA|NA|TRBJ2-7|TRBV4-2
CASSQGEDIGEQYF
TGTGCCAGCAGCCAAGGCGAGGACATCGGCGAGCAGTACTTC
>many|NA|TRBJ2-3|TRBV28
CASSGTYRTDTQYF
TGTGCCAGCAGTGGGACTTACCGCACAGATACGCAGTATTTT
>few|TRBD2|TRBJ2-7|TRBV7-9
CASSPPGLAGLEQYF
TGTGCCAGCAGCCCCCCCGGCCTAGCGGGACTCGAGCAGTACTTC
>few|NA|TRBJ2-7|TRBV7-9
CASRKESSYEQYF
TGTGCCAGCAGGAAAGAGAGCTCCTACGAGCAGTACTTC
>few|NA|TRBJ1-4|TRBV7-9
CASSPRPLDSEKLFF
TGTGCCAGCAGCCCCAGGCCGTTGGATAGTGAAAAACTGTTTTTT
>many|TRBD1|TRBJ1-2|TRBV7-9
CASSPKGQGSYGYTF
TGTGCCAGCAGTCCTAAGGGACAGGGCTCCTATGGCTACACCTTC
>NA|NA|TRBJ2-2|TRBV9
CASSVALGMGTGELFF
TGTGCCAGCAGCGTAGCTCTAGGTATGGGCACCGGGGAGCTGTTTTTT
>many|TRBD1|TRBJ1-5|TRBV7-9
CASSPGQANQPQHF
TGTGCCAGCAGTCCGGGACAGGCAAATCAGCCCCAGCATTTT